This entry lists 18 T cell receptor beta chains sequenced from one sample in a study of CXCR3-negative and CXCR3-positive naive CD8 T cells. TRB cDNA was prepared as libraries by UMI-labeled 5' RACE. After re-calling the 5' RACE reads, TCRdb lists one entry per CDR3 protein, DNA absent. The sample features under 9,000 distinct CDR3 sequences, with 1.5% to 2% in its top ten. Sequences were obtained from naive CXCR3- CD8+ T cells from blood. As to subset: CD45RO-CCR7+CD27+CD95- naive CD8+ T cells lacking CXCR3 (TNR3-). All receptors derive from a human donor in good health. Some clones in this sample may be carry-over from other donors' samples.

The chain recombines TRBV29-1 with TRBJ2-2. This CDR3 comprises 12 residues. CDR1 is SQVTM and CDR2 is ANQGSEA in the germline V gene. The CDR3 here is CSGRTNTGELFF.

The V gene is TRBV28, the J gene TRBJ2-7; the D call from TCRdb, TRBD2, cannot be confirmed without DNA. The CDR3 spans 14 residues. CDR1 MDHEN and CDR2 SYDVKM come from the germline V gene. The CDR3 spells CASSLAGTNYEQYF.

This clonotype registers medium-sized (0.01 to 0.1%) by frequency. The chain joins TRBV5-1 to TRBJ1-2; the TCRdb D gene call, TRBD1, has no DNA to confirm it. Germline CDR1 and CDR2: SGHRS and YFSETQ. This CDR3 region has 13 residues. CDR3 residues: CASSLGGSNGYTF.

The rearrangement uses TRBV27 and TRBJ2-1; TCRdb indicates TRBD2, and absent DNA this call remains unverified. Germline assignment: CDR1 MNHEY and CDR2 SMNVEV (reference sequence). The CDR3 consists of 15 residues. CDR3 amino acids: CASSHGAGGGNEQFF.

The chain recombines TRBV11-2 with TRBJ2-1. CDR1 and CDR2 (germline): SGHAT, FQNNGV. The CDR3 is 16 residues long. The chain's CDR3 is CASSEENRIDRDEQFF.

This chain connects TRBV6-5 to TRBJ2-1; TCRdb designates TRBD2, a call that cannot be tested without DNA. Germline values: CDR1 MNHEY, CDR2 SVGAGI. The CDR3 consists of 15 residues. CDR3 amino acids: CASSAVYSGNNEQFF.

According to its frequency, this clonotype is medium-sized. The chain recombines TRBV27 with TRBJ2-7; the D call of TRBD1 rests on TCRdb alone, since no DNA is present to check it. The V gene's germline CDR1 is MNHEY and CDR2 SMNVEV (reference sequence). The CDR3 has 14 residues. The CDR3 here is CASSVGQGLGEQYF.

The chain links TRBV6-1 to TRBJ1-5; the D gene TCRdb calls, TRBD1, cannot be checked with no DNA. CDR1 is MNHNS, CDR2 SASEGT, per germline. The CDR3 length is 14 residues. The CDR3: CASSGDTFNQPQHF.

The rearrangement uses TRBV2 and TRBJ2-2; lacking DNA, the TRBD1 call made by TCRdb goes unchecked. Germline CDR1 reads SNHLY; CDR2 reads FYNNEI. This CDR3 spans 12 amino acids. CDR3 in amino acids: CASTGPTGELFF.

In terms of frequency, this clonotype is medium-sized (0.01 to 0.1%). The chain uses TRBV7-8 and TRBJ2-3. This CDR3 spans 15 amino acids. Germline V CDR1 and CDR2: SGHVS, FQNEAQ. The CDR3 loop is CASSFYKASTDTQYF.

The V call is TRBV29-1, the J call TRBJ2-5. This CDR3 contains 12 residues. The germline V gene encodes CDR1 SQVTM and CDR2 ANQGSEA. CDR3 loop: CSTTYTEETQYF.

By frequency, this clonotype registers medium-sized. This sequence joins TRBV11-2 and TRBJ2-1; with no DNA, the TCRdb D assignment of TRBD2 cannot be verified. CDR1 is SGHAT and CDR2 is FQNNGV in the germline V gene. CDR3 length: 16 amino acids. The CDR3 region is CASSNGAGLAGLEQFF.

This clonotype registers medium-sized by frequency. The chain has TRBV7-9 and TRBJ2-1; the TCRdb call, TRBD1, lacks DNA for checking. The CDR3 is made up of 15 amino acids. Germline V gene lookup returns CDR1 SEHNR and CDR2 FQNEAQ (reference sequence). The CDR3 region is CASSSKAGEVNEQFF.

This clonotype ranks as medium-sized in terms of frequency. The chain joins TRBV5-1 to TRBJ1-2; the D gene TCRdb calls, TRBD1, cannot be checked with no DNA. The V gene's germline CDR1 is SGHRS and CDR2 YFSETQ. The CDR3 contains 13 residues. The CDR3 here is CASSSTGGLGYTF.

The V and J genes are TRBV6-5 and TRBJ2-2; TCRdb lists TRBD2, though no DNA is available to test this call. Germline CDR1 MNHEY, CDR2 SVGAGI. The CDR3 is 18 amino acids. The CDR3: CASSYSVLAGELAGELFF.

In terms of frequency, this clonotype is medium-sized. The chain has TRBV18 and TRBJ2-3; the D gene TCRdb calls, TRBD1, cannot be checked with no DNA. In germline, CDR1 is KGHSH, CDR2 LQKENI. This CDR3 contains 17 residues. This CDR3 reads CASSPPRDREHADTQYF.

The genes are TRBV3-1 and TRBJ2-7. Germline V lookup: CDR1 LGHDT, CDR2 YNNKEL (reference sequence). This CDR3 spans 14 amino acids. This CDR3 reads CASSPRTGAYEQYF.

The rearrangement joins TRBV29-1 to TRBJ2-1. CDR1 is SQVTM, CDR2 ANQGSEA, per germline. The CDR3 length is 11 residues. CDR3: CSVGSRNEQFF.